This TCR beta chain was recovered during a study of cytomegalovirus exposure and HLA in healthy donors. Per the germline V gene, CDR1 is SEHNR and CDR2 is FQNEAQ (reference sequence). The V gene lost 8 bases and the J gene lost 0 bases, with 18 bases spanning the gap. The CDR3 consists of 16 residues. A remark on this clone: No antigen is known for it.

60 Vbeta and 13 Jbeta primers were used in PCR. Clones were sequenced by immunoSEQ multiplex PCR, and TCRdb holds only the in-frame ones, with some missing. The repertoire holds about 160,000 clones, 65% to 85% seen once, with over 1.5% in the top ten. Study-wide points: Rare TCR sequences predominated, though certain public TCRs were found in many donors. It was reported that TCR beta sequences correctly inferred the HLA-A and HLA-B alleles for most subjects.

Sequenced: PBMCs. The clonotype originates from a young woman in good health and CMV-seronegative. The chain is built from TRBV7-9 and TRBJ2-3, with D possibly TRBD2 on 8 matching bases. CDR3 loop: CASAGGAGVSTDTQYF. For the CDR3, the DNA is TGTGCCAGCGCAGGGGGAGCGGGGGTGAGCACAGATACGCAGTATTTT.